This T cell receptor (beta chain) emerged from a study of CD8+ T cells in alopecia areata. The wider study: Tofacitinib treatment spanned 6 to 18 months, with 6 months off drug afterward. General observations from the study: Higher clonality and more expanded CD8+ clones appeared in lesional than normal scalp.

On this clone itself: As yet, its antigen is unknown.

The investigators collected lesional scalp punch biopsies and peripheral blood from alopecia areata patients. Extracted RNA was reverse transcribed, and the resulting cDNA served as sequencing template. Data came from immunoSEQ multiplex PCR; TCRdb stores just in-frame clones and leaves some out. There are 130,000 to 150,000 clones in the sample; 51% occur only once, and approximately 0.99% lies in the top ten. V shed 1 base and J shed 3 bases, with 13 bases lying between them. There are 15 residues in the CDR3. Germline loops: CDR1 LGHNA, CDR2 YSLEER. Here the sequenced sample was CD4+ T cells sorted from blood, taken at week 0. V is TRBV4-3 and J is TRBJ2-7; D perhaps matches TRBD2 (6 bases). The source of this sequence is a human donor with alopecia areata. The CDR3, as DNA: TGCGCCAGCAGCCAAGGGCGCGGGAAATTCTACGAGCAGTACTTC. Amino acids: CASSQGRGKFYEQYF.